This TCR beta chain stems from a study of blood T cell repertoires in COVID-19. Study summary: Both acute and convalescent COVID-19 samples were obtained from the United States, Italy and Spain.

The CDR3 has 13 amino acids. V shed 3 bases and J shed 4 bases, with 9 bases lying between them. Here immunoSEQ multiplex PCR was the method, and the copy in TCRdb shows in-frame clones only, minus some. Here the sample spans some 350,000 clones, about nine tenths being singletons. The source of this sequence is a woman in her sixties or seventies with COVID-19, enrolled during active disease. V and J are TRBV12-3 or TRBV12-4 and TRBJ1-1, with D perhaps TRBD1 (5 bases). Source material: peripheral blood. The CDR3 region is CASSFPGITEAFF. CDR3 sequence (DNA): TGTGCCAGCAGTTTCCCAGGGATCACTGAAGCTTTCTTT.